This TCR beta chain was found in a study of cytomegalovirus exposure and HLA in healthy donors. Clones were sequenced by immunoSEQ multiplex PCR, and TCRdb holds only the in-frame ones, with some missing. The data show some 230,000 clones, 90% to 95% seen once. Of note for this clone: What it binds is unknown.

The V and J ends lost 3 bases and 1 base, in that order; junction bases with no gene match: 3. CDR1 is SGDLS, CDR2 YYNGEE, per germline. This CDR3 has 14 amino acids. Study-wide results and caveats: Published work reported that the classifier diagnosed cytomegalovirus status with high specificity and sensitivity. Usually a TCR sequence was rare, but some public TCRs were found in many donors. The tendency of first-cohort TCR clusters to co-occur in the roughly 130 validation repertoires was the finding of a later analysis.

J is TRBJ1-1 and V is TRBV9; 7 nucleotides line up with TRBD1. Material: PBMCs. This sequence was found in a woman aged 18 to 35 in good health and CMV-seronegative. In nucleotides, the CDR3 is TGTGCCAGCAGCGCTAGACAGGGGAACACTGAAGCTTTCTTT. It translates to CASSARQGNTEAFF. Drawing the rest from reference TRBV9 and TRBJ1-1, the complete variable domain is DSGVTQTPKHLITATGQRVTLRCSPRSGDLSVYWYQQSLDQGLQFLIQYYNGEERAKGNILERFSAQQFPDLHSELNLSSLELGDSALYFCASSARQGNTEAFFGQGTRLTVV.